This paragraph covers one T cell receptor beta chain sequence. The target antigen is unknown. This record comes from a study of T cell responses to AZD1222 COVID-19 vaccine. Overall study context: Samples with a second dose at about 4 or about 12 weeks were pooled together. General study points: Targeting of unmutated variant regions was reportedly seen in nearly half of spike-specific TCRs. Just a handful of AZD1222 recipients were seropositive at baseline.

Clones were read by immunoSEQ multiplex PCR, and TCRdb kept only the in-frame ones, dropping some. The sample has about 260,000 clones, roughly 93% seen once. This CDR3 region has 14 residues. Germline loops: CDR1 MRHNA, CDR2 SNTAGT. The V and J ends lost 3 bases and 1 base, in that order; junction bases with no gene match: 0. The origin of this receptor is an adult in good health. This chain uses TRBV6-4 with TRBJ2-3; 8 nucleotides agree with TRBD2. The sample consisted of peripheral blood, taken on day 0 of AZD1222 vaccination. CDR3 in amino acids: CASSEAGGTDTQYF. The CDR3 bases are TGTGCCAGCAGTGAAGCGGGGGGCACAGATACGCAGTATTTT.